This T cell receptor beta chain was profiled in a study of molecular identifiers for immune sequencing clone quantification. Study-level results: Over 99% of effector molecules, yet under 1% of naive-cell molecules, were held by clones above 20 RNA copies.

The bulk TCR libraries were made with methods described before and with listed TCR primers. Each CDR3 protein is one row after TCRdb ran MiXCR on the PCR reads. In the table there are roughly 300,000 distinct CDR3 sequences, roughly 24% of which are singletons. The germline V gene has CDR1 SEHNR and CDR2 FQNEAQ (reference sequence). CDR3 length: 16 residues. V shed 1 base and J shed 4 bases, with 16 bases lying between them. A word on this clonotype: No antigen is known for it.

This receptor was obtained from a human donor in good health. Some libraries in this study had Jurkat cell RNA spiked in. The sequenced sample consisted of naive CD8+ T cells from blood, with Jurkat cell RNA spiked in. As to subset: FACS-sorted CD8+CD4-CCR7+CD45RA+ naive T cells. This rearrangement joins TRBV7-9 to TRBJ1-1; D possibly corresponds to TRBD1 (6 bases). CDR3 residues: CASSLGQGIYGTEAFF. CDR3 DNA: TGTGCCAGCAGCTTAGGTCAGGGGATTTATGGCACTGAAGCTTTCTTT.